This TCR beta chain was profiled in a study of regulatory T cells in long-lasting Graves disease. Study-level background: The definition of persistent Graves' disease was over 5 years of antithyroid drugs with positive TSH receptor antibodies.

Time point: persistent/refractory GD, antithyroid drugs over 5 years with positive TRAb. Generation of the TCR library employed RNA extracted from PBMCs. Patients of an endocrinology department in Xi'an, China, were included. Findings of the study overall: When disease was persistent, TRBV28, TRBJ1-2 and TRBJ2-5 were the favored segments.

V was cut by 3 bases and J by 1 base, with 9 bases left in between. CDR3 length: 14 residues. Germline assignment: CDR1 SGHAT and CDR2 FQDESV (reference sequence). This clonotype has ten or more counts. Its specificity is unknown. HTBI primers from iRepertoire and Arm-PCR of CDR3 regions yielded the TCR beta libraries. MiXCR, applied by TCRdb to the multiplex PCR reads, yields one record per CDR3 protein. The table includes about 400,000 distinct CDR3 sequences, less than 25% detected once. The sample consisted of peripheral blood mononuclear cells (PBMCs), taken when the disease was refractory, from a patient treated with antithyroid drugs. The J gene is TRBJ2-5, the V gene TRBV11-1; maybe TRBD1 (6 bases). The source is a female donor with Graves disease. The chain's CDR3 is CASSFLGGQETQYF. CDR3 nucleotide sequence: TGTGCCAGCAGCTTCCTAGGGGGCCAAGAGACCCAGTACTTC. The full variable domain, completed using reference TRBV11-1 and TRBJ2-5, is EAEVAQSPRYKITEKSQAVAFWCDPISGHATLYWYRQILGQGPELLVQFQDESVVDDSQLPKDRFSAERLKGVDSTLKIQPAELGDSAMYLCASSFLGGQETQYFGPGTRLLVL.